The following is a T cell receptor beta chain sequence with its context. Authors' processing steps: The authors estimated nucleated cell counts from reference gene primer amplification. Assay: immunoSEQ multiplex PCR; the TCRdb copy retains only in-frame clones and omits some. V and J calls and clone size are those listed in that table; D and trimming were worked out from the DNA. Of 350,000 or so clones detected, 80% to 90% appear once; the ten largest clones hold around 4%. Participant age was roughly 18 to 90 years, and participants resided in roughly 24 US areas. Germline values: CDR1 MNHEY, CDR2 SVGAGI. This CDR3 region has 15 residues. Trimming shortened V by 6 bases and J by 13 bases, and 24 bases separated the two germline ends. This record belongs to a study of blood T cell repertoires in COVID-19. Looking at the study overall: The United States, Italy and Spain supplied acute and convalescent COVID-19 samples. T cells, B-cell-depleted T cells, or PBMCs supplied cDNA or gDNA.

This sequence was found in a woman in her thirties or forties with acute COVID-19. The sequenced material came from PBMCs or T cells enriched from blood (not recorded which). The rearrangement joins TRBV6-5 to TRBJ1-4, with D unresolved. The CDR3 is CASSYTDKESLGLFF. For the CDR3, the DNA is TGTGCCAGCAGCTATACCGATAAGGAGAGTTTGGGACTGTTTTTT.